The rows below give T cell receptor beta chains drawn from one sample of a study of T-cell reconstitution after alpha-beta-depleted transplantation in children. Each CDR3 protein is one row after TCRdb ran MiXCR on the PCR reads. Of around 600,000 distinct CDR3 sequences listed, roughly 15% are singletons. Sequencing was performed on PBMCs from the stem cell graft donor, taken from the stem cell graft. These receptors all come from a human donor who donated a stem cell graft to a child with acute myeloid leukemia. Each CDR3 is given with its conserved first and last residue. A D gene is named only where the DNA matches it firmly. Clone size is given for some rows only: seen once, a few or many times, or a class if the clone is expanded.

>TRBV20-1|few|TRBJ2-4|-
CSARGRGKNIQYF
TGCAGTGCTAGAGGGCGGGGAAAAAACATTCAGTACTTC
>TRBV5-1|-|TRBJ2-7|TRBD1
CASSLGTGGRVEQYF
TGCGCCAGCAGCTTGGGGACAGGGGGCCGTGTTGAGCAGTACTTC
>TRBV30|many|TRBJ2-3|TRBD2
CAWKVRGLRDTQYF
TGTGCCTGGAAGGTGCGGGGGTTAAGAGATACGCAGTATTTT
>TRBV20-1|many|TRBJ1-5|-
CSARGWEVEPQHF
TGCAGTGCTAGAGGATGGGAGGTGGAGCCCCAGCATTTT
>TRBV25-1|-|TRBJ1-5|-
CASSERDQPQHF
TGTGCCAGCAGTGAACGGGATCAGCCCCAGCATTTT
>TRBV20-1|-|TRBJ2-4|TRBD1
CCAPAPGQLAKNIQYF
TGCTGTGCCCCCGCCCCGGGACAGCTAGCCAAAAACATTCAGTACTTC
>TRBV18|once|TRBJ2-3|TRBD2
CASSPSGGDTQYF
TGTGCCAGCTCACCTAGCGGGGGAGATACGCAGTATTTT
>TRBV9|few|TRBJ1-2|-
CASSVEGGGYYGYTF
TGTGCCAGCAGCGTAGAAGGGGGGGGTTACTATGGCTACACCTTC
>TRBV12-3/TRBV12-4|few|TRBJ1-2|-
CASSLAGGAAGYTF
TGTGCCAGCAGTTTAGCTGGGGGGGCGGCTGGCTACACCTTC
>TRBV12-3/TRBV12-4|many|TRBJ2-7|-
CASSFTGPSFAYEQYF
TGTGCCAGCAGTTTTACAGGGCCCTCCTTCGCCTACGAGCAGTACTTC
>TRBV7-3|many|TRBJ2-5|-
CASSLDSVQETQYF
TGTGCCAGCAGCTTAGACAGCGTGCAAGAGACCCAGTACTTC
>TRBV20-1|many|TRBJ2-4|-
CSARSQSLAKNIQYF
TGCAGTGCTAGGTCCCAGAGTCTAGCCAAAAACATTCAGTACTTC
>TRBV12-3/TRBV12-4|few|TRBJ2-3|TRBD1
CASRRPGTGATDTQYF
TGTGCCAGCAGACGCCCCGGGACAGGGGCCACAGATACGCAGTATTTT
>TRBV12-3/TRBV12-4|many|TRBJ1-3|-
CASQDSSGNTIYF
TGTGCCAGTCAGGACAGCTCTGGAAACACCATATATTTT
>TRBV4-1|few|TRBJ1-1|-
CASSQDRGWGTEAFF
TGCGCCAGCAGCCAAGATCGAGGTTGGGGCACTGAAGCTTTCTTT
>TRBV7-9|many|TRBJ2-3|TRBD1
CASSLTQGAGDTQYF
TGTGCCAGCAGCTTAACCCAGGGGGCAGGAGATACGCAGTATTTT
>TRBV18|-|TRBJ1-2|-
CASSPVGEAGYTF
TGTGCCAGCTCACCGGTAGGGGAGGCTGGCTACACCTTC
>TRBV7-8|-|TRBJ2-7|-
CASSFSNSAYEQYF
TGTGCCAGCAGCTTCAGTAATTCAGCGTACGAGCAGTACTTC
>TRBV7-9|few|TRBJ2-3|TRBD1
CASSLSTGGFTDTQYF
TGTGCCAGCAGCTTGTCGACAGGGGGTTTCACAGATACGCAGTATTTT
>TRBV6-5|-|TRBJ1-2|-
CASLDFGLGYTF
TGTGCCAGCCTCGACTTCGGGTTAGGCTACACCTTC
>TRBV20-1|few|TRBJ1-1|TRBD1
CSRTGDSNTEAFF
TGCAGTAGGACAGGGGACTCGAACACTGAAGCTTTCTTT
>TRBV20-1|many|TRBJ2-3|-
CSANLGGDTQYF
TGCAGTGCTAACCTCGGGGGAGATACGCAGTATTTT
>TRBV20-1|-|TRBJ1-5|-
CSARVSGAGYSNQPQHF
TGCAGTGCTAGAGTTTCCGGGGCCGGGTATAGCAATCAGCCCCAGCATTTT
>TRBV29-1|-|TRBJ2-5|-
CSVAHRTDFQETQYF
TGCAGCGTTGCCCACCGTACCGACTTCCAAGAGACCCAGTACTTC
>TRBV12-3/TRBV12-4|many|TRBJ2-5|-
CASSSRGGAETQYF
TGTGCCAGCAGCTCTAGGGGTGGAGCAGAGACCCAGTACTTC
>TRBV29-1|many|TRBJ1-1|TRBD1
CSGRTGGHTEAFF
TGCAGCGGACGGACAGGAGGACACACTGAAGCTTTCTTT
>TRBV12-3/TRBV12-4|few|TRBJ1-2|-
CASSLVRTGGYTF
TGTGCCAGCAGTTTGGTCCGGACGGGGGGCTACACCTTC
>TRBV12-3/TRBV12-4|-|TRBJ2-1|TRBD2
CASSLGTSGENEQFF
TGTGCCAGCAGTTTGGGGACTAGCGGGGAAAATGAGCAGTTCTTC
>TRBV6-4|few|TRBJ2-7|-
CASSDRVYEQYF
TGTGCCAGCAGTGACAGGGTATACGAGCAGTACTTC
>TRBV30|-|TRBJ2-2|-
CAWRGLSTGELFF
TGTGCCTGGAGAGGCCTCTCCACCGGGGAGCTGTTTTTT
>TRBV20-1|many|TRBJ2-3|-
CSAGGGISTDTQYF
TGCAGTGCTGGTGGAGGAATTAGCACAGATACGCAGTATTTT
>TRBV28|-|TRBJ1-6|TRBD1
CASSFPQGDSPLHF
TGTGCCAGCAGTTTCCCGCAGGGGGATTCACCCCTCCACTTT
>TRBV15|many|TRBJ1-5|-
CATSGRQVLVDQPQHF
TGTGCCACCAGCGGGAGACAGGTGTTGGTCGATCAGCCCCAGCATTTT
>TRBV27|many|TRBJ2-5|TRBD2
CASSLSRGGAGETQYF
TGTGCCAGCAGTTTATCACGCGGGGGGGCAGGGGAGACCCAGTACTTC
>TRBV20-1|many|TRBJ2-5|-
CSAKRKETQYF
TGCAGTGCTAAAAGGAAAGAGACCCAGTACTTC
>TRBV10-3|many|TRBJ2-1|-
CAYGSYNEQFF
TGTGCTTACGGCTCCTACAATGAGCAGTTCTTC